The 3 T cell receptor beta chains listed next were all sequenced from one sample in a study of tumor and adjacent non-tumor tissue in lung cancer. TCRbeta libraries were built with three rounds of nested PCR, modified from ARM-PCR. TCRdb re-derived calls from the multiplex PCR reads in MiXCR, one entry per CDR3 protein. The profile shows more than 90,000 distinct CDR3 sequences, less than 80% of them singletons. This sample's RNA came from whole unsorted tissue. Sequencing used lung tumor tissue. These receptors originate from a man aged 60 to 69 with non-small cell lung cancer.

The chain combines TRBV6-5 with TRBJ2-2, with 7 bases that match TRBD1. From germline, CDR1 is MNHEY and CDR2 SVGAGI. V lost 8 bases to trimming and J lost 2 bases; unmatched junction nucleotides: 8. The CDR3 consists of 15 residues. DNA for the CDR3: TGTGCCAGCGGGACAGACAGGGATAACACCGGGGAGCTGTTTTTT. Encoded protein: CASGTDRDNTGELFF.

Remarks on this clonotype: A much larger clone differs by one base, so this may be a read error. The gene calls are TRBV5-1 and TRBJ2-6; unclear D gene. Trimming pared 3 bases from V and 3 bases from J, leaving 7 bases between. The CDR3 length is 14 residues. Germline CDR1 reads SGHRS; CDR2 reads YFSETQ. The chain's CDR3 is CASSSGGGANVLTF. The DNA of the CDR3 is TGCGCCAGCAGCTCTGGCGGTGGGGCCAACGTCCTGACTTTC.

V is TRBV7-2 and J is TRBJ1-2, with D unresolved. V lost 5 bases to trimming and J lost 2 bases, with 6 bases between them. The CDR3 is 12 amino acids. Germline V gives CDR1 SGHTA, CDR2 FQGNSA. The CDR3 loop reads CASSHPNYGYTF. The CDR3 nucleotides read TGTGCCAGCAGCCACCCCAACTATGGCTACACCTTC.